One TCR beta chain is described in this entry. The record originates from a study of CD8+ T cells in alopecia areata. Overall study context: Affected scalp percentage gauged treated patients' severity.

It was cDNA, reverse transcribed from extracted RNA, that served as the sequencing template. Sequencing used immunoSEQ multiplex PCR; TCRdb keeps in-frame clones, though not all of them. The table lists fewer than 150,000 clones, roughly four fifths of them singletons. Germline V gives CDR1 LGHNA, CDR2 YSLEER. Losses at the gene ends were 0 bases for V and 3 bases for J; bases not matched to a gene: 13. CDR3 length: 18 residues. Treatment noted: oral pan-JAK inhibitor, 5-10 mg twice daily. V usage is TRBV4-3 and J usage is TRBJ2-7; 8 nucleotides line up with TRBD1. The sample was CD8+ T cells sorted from blood, taken at week 4, from a patient treated with tofacitinib. The source of this sequence is a human donor with alopecia areata. As DNA, the CDR3 is TGCGCCAGCAGCCAAGACCGTGGAGGACAGGGCCGCTTCTACGAGCAGTACTTC. Its translation is CASSQDRGGQGRFYEQYF.